This T cell receptor beta chain comes out of a study of T cell responses to AZD1222 COVID-19 vaccine (dated by TCRdb to about 2021). The study in broad terms: Because spike-specific TCR depth and breadth did not differ between the two schedules, AZD1222 recipients who got a second dose at roughly 4 weeks were pooled with those who got a second dose at roughly 12 weeks. A total of 233 trial participants underwent TCR sequencing, of whom 207 had received two doses of AZD1222 and around 26 had received two doses of the MenACWY control vaccine. Trial participants were enrolled by age into subgroups of 18-55, 56-69 and 70-plus years, and around 140, 26 and 57 TCR-sequenced participants, respectively, were included in these subgroups. Study-level results and caveats: In the small 56-69-year group, the increase in depth fell short of significance, most likely because of low power. Because no samples from the day 14 peak response were available, repertoires could be characterized only after the peak T cell response. A significant rise in spike-specific TCR breadth and depth was observed after two AZD1222 doses relative to day 0 and relative to MenACWY recipients. Only a handful of AZD1222 recipients were SARS-CoV-2 seropositive at baseline, limiting conclusions about previously exposed vaccinees. Participants were mostly white British and included more females than males, and it was suggested by the authors that clonal diversity may have been underestimated. Reportedly, almost half of the unique spike-specific TCRs recognized epitopes lying outside the regions that are mutated in the B.1.351 and B.1.1.7 variants. The whole spike protein was spanned by vaccine-associated CD4 TCRs, and dominant responses were seen in regions 160-218 and 743-854.

The CDR3 regions of human TCRbeta chains were subjected to immunosequencing. The source study handled its data this way. Repertoire TCRs were checked for matches against a reference library of SARS-CoV-2-specific TCRs that had been generated using the MIRA antigen-specificity platform. Breadth was defined as the fraction of unique TCRs that were SARS-CoV-2-associated. Depth was defined as the fraction of total T cells that were SARS-CoV-2-associated. Each spike-specific TCR was assigned to its reactive spike region and to a CD4 or CD8 class using the MIRA data. Log10-transformed breadth and depth values were compared by one-way ANOVA with Sidak's multiple comparisons tests. What TCRdb holds here is the immuneACCESS table cut down to in-frame rearrangements. Part of the clones is not present; checked against another copy, under half of the missing clones reflect an unresolved V gene, and the others are unexplained. That table gives V, J and clone size, and the DNA gave D and trimming. For this sample the table gives approximately 70,000 clones, of which 80% to 90% were detected only once. Together, the top ten hold about 25% of the sample.

Per the publication, the time point label means: baseline before first vaccination. Vaccinee samples came from UK trials COV001 and COV002, including a single-blind randomized controlled phase 2/3 trial of AZD1222 (ChAdOx1 nCoV-19) in healthy adults. For TCRbeta chain sequencing, PBMC samples from trial participants were taken at day 0 and at day 28 after the second dose. With respect to this clone: Its antigen is currently not known. Per-base qualities were not stored, and no clone one base away is much larger.

CDR1 and CDR2 were assigned from the germline V gene as SGHVS and FNYEAQ. The CDR3 contains 15 residues, cysteine and phenylalanine counted. The retained sequence is limited to the CDR3, 45 bases, with the frame set at the first base. V is shortened by 4 bases, J by 11 bases, and the region joining them spans 21 bases. The sample consisted of peripheral blood, taken on day 0 of AZD1222 vaccination. The rearrangement joined TRBV7-6 to TRBJ1-3; the D gene is perhaps TRBD1, from 5 matching bases. The sequence was obtained from an adult in good health. Here is the DNA: TGTGCCAGCAGCTCAAAAGGGGCCTCGGAGTTTGCCATATATTTT. Translated, this gives CASSSKGASEFAIYF.